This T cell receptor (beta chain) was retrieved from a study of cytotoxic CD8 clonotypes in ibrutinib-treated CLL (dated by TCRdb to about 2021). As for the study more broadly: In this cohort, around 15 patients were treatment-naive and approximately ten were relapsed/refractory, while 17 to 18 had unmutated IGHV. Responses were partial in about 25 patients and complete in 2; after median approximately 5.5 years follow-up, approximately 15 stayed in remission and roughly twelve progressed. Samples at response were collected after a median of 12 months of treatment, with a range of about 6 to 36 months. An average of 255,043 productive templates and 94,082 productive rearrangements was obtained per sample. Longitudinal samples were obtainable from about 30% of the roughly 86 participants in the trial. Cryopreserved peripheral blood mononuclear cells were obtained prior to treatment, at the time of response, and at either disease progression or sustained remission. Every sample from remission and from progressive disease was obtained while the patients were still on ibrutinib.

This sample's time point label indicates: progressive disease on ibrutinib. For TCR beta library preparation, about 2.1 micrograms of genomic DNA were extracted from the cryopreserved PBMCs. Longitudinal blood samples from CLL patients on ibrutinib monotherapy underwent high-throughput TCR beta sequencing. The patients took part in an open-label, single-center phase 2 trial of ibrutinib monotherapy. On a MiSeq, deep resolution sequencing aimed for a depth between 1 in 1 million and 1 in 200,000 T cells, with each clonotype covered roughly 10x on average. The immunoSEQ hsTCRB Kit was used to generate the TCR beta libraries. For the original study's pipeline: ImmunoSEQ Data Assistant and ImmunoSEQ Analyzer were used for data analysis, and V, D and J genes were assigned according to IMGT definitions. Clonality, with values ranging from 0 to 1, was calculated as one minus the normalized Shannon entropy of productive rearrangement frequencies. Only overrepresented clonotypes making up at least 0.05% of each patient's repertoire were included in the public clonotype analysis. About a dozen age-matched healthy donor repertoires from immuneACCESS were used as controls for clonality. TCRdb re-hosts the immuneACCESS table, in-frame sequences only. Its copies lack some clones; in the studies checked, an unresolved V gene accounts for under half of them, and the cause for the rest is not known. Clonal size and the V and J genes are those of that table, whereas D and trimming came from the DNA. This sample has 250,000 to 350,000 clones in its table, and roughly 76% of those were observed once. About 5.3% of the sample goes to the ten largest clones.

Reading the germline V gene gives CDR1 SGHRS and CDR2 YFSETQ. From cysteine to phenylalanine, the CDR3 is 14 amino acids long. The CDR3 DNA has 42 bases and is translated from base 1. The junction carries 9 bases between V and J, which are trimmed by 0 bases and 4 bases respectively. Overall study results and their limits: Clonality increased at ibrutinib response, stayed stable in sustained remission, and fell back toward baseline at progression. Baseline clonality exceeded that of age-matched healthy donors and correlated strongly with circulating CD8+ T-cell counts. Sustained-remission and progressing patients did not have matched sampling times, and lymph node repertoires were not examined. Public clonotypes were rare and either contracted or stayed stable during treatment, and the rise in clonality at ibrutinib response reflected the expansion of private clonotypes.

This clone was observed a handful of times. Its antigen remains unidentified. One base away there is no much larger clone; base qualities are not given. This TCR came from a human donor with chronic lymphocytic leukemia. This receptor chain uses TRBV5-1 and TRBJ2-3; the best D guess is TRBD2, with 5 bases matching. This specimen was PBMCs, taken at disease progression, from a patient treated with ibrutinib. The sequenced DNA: TGCGCCAGCAGCTTGGAGAAGGACTCAGATACGCAGTATTTT. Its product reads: CASSLEKDSDTQYF.